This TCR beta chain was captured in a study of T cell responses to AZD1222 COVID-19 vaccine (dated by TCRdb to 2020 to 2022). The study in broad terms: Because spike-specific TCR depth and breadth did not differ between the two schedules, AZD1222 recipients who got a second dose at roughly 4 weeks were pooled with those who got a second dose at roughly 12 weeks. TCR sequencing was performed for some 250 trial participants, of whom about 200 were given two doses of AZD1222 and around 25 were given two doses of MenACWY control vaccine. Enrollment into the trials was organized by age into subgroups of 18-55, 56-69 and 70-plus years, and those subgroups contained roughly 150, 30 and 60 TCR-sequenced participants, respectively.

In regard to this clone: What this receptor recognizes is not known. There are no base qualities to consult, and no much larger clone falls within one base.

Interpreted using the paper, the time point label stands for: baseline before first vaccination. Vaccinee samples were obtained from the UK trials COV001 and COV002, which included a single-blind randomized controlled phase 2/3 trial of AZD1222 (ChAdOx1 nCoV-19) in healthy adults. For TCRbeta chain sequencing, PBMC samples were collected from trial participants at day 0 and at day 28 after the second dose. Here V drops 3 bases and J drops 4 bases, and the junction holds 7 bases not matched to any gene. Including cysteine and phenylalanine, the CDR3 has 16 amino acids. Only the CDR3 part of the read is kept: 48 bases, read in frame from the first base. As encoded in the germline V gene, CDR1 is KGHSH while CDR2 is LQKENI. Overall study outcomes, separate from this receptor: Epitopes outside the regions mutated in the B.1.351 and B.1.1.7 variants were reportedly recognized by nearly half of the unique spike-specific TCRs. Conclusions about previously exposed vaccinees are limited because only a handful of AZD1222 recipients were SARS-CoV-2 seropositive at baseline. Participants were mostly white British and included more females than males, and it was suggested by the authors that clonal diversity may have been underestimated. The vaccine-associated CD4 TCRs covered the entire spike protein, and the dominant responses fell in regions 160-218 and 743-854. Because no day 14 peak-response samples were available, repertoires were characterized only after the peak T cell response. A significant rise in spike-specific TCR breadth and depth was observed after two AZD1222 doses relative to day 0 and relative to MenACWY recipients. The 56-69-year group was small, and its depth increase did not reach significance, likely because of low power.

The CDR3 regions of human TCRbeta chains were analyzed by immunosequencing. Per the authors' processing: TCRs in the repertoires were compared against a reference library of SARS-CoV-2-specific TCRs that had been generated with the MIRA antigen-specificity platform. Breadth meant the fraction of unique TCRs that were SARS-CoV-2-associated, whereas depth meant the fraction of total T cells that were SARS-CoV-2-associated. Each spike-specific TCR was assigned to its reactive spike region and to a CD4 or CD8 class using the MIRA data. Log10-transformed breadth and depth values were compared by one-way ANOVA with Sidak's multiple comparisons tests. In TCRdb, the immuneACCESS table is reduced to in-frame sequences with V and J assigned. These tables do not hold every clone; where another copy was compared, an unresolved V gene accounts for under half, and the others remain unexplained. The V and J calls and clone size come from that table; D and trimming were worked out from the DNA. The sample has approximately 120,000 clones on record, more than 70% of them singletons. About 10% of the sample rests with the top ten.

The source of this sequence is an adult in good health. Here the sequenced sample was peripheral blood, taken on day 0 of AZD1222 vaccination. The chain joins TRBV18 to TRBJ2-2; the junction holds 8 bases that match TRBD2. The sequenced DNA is TGTGCCAGCTCACCCCTCCGGGGGGGCGTCACCGGGGAGCTGTTTTTT. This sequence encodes CASSPLRGGVTGELFF.